Sequencing of this T cell receptor beta chain was carried out in a study of OX40 agonist ivuxolimab in advanced cancers. Study information: Ivuxolimab doses were 0.01, 0.1, 0.3, 1.5, 3 or 10 mg/kg every 2 weeks.

The CDR3 covers 15 residues. V was shortened by 1 base and J by 3 bases, with 10 bases between the two germline ends. Germline loops: CDR1 SEHNR, CDR2 FQNEAQ (reference sequence). Produced via immunoSEQ multiplex PCR; TCRdb's table is partial and in-frame only. The data contain 20,000 to 25,000 clones, about 82% of them singletons. This clone has just a few counts. Material: CD4+ or CD8+ T cells sorted from blood, obtained in a trial of the OX40 agonist ivuxolimab. This rearrangement joins TRBV7-9 to TRBJ2-1; D is unresolved. The clonotype originates from an adult with an advanced solid tumor such as melanoma, head and neck, liver or kidney cancer. In DNA, the CDR3 is TGTGCCAGCAGCTTAGGACCAGGAAACTACAATGAGCAGTTCTTC. This codes for CASSLGPGNYNEQFF.